Listed here is a single T cell receptor beta chain. From germline, CDR1 is MDHEN and CDR2 SYDVKM. The CDR3 extends over 17 amino acids. The record originates from a study of tumor-infiltrating lymphocytes in oesophageal squamous cell carcinoma. Each CDR3 protein is one row after TCRdb ran MiXCR on the PCR reads. The table includes about 18,000 distinct CDR3 sequences, around 41% detected once. This clonotype originated in a male donor with esophageal squamous cell carcinoma. Sample: esophageal tumor tissue. This chain links TRBV28 with TRBJ2-7; 10 bases are shared with TRBD2. The J call is doubtful: the DNA matches TRBJ2-5 better. In DNA form, the CDR3 reads TGTGCCAGCAGTCCCCTCGGGGAAGCGGGGGGGAGGGAGACCCAGTACTTC. It encodes CASSPLGEAGGRETQYF.